The 26 T cell receptor beta chains given below trace back to one sample, sequenced in a study of OX40 agonist ivuxolimab in advanced cancers. Produced via immunoSEQ multiplex PCR; TCRdb's table is partial and in-frame only. Seen here are 70,000 or so clones, 80% to 90% observed once, and the top ten hold around 0.96%. Sequencing was performed on CD4+ or CD8+ T cells sorted from blood, taken in a trial of the OX40 agonist ivuxolimab. The receptors come from an adult with an advanced solid tumor such as melanoma, head and neck, liver or kidney cancer.

This clone is medium-sized by share. CDR3 DNA: TGCGCCAGCAGCCACCCGGGCCGGGGGCGGTACTATGGCTACACCTTC. Translating gives CASSHPGRGRYYGYTF. The rearrangement uses TRBV4-1 and TRBJ1-2, with D perhaps TRBD1 (6 bases). The germline V gene has CDR1 MGHRA and CDR2 YSYEKL. V dropped 3 bases and J dropped 3 bases, with 17 bases sitting between them. The length of the CDR3 is 16 residues.

J is TRBJ2-7 and V is TRBV6-1; 9 nucleotides align to TRBD1. Germline assignment: CDR1 MNHNS and CDR2 SASEGT. The CDR3 is 15 residues long. V lost 6 bases to trimming and J lost 0 bases; unmatched junction nucleotides: 6. The CDR3 sequence: CASRPGQGSSYEQYF. Here the CDR3 DNA reads TGTGCCAGCAGGCCCGGACAGGGGTCCTCCTACGAGCAGTACTTC.

The V and J genes are TRBV10-2 and TRBJ1-4, with TRBD1 identical over 10 bases. CDR1 is WSHSY, CDR2 SAAADI, per germline. The junction had 5 bases not matched to a gene; V was cut back by 9 bases and J by 7 bases. This CDR3 contains 13 residues. CDR3: CASRTGGSEKLFF. In nucleotides, the CDR3 is TGCGCCAGTCGGACAGGGGGTAGTGAAAAACTGTTTTTT.

The CDR3 DNA is TGTGCCAGCAGCTTGGGGGCAGGGGATTATGGCTACACCTTC. Protein: CASSLGAGDYGYTF. The J gene is TRBJ1-2, the V gene TRBV7-2; the D gene is possibly TRBD1 (6 bases). The CDR3 is made up of 14 amino acids. Germline V gene lookup returns CDR1 SGHTA and CDR2 FQGNSA. Trimming removed 3 bases from V and 5 bases from J, with 13 bases in between. The variable domain in full, completed from reference TRBV7-2 and TRBJ1-2, reads GAGVSQSPSNKVTEKGKDVELRCDPISGHTALYWYRQSLGQGLEFLIYFQGNSAPDKSGLPSDRFSAERTGGSVSTLTIQRTQQEDSAVYLCASSLGAGDYGYTFGSGTRLTVV.

As to this clone: One end of the junction is discordant with germline, which a read error may explain. The chain combines TRBV6-1 with TRBJ1-4, with D possibly TRBD1 on 6 matching bases. The length of the CDR3 is 15 residues. The germline CDR1 and CDR2 sequences are MNHNS and SASEGT. In DNA, the CDR3 is TGTGCCAGCAGGGAAGGGACACTTAAGGATGAAAAACTGTTTTTT. It is translated as CASREGTLKDEKLFF.

The chain links TRBV5-1 to TRBJ2-4, with a possible D match to TRBD2 (7 bases). The V end was cut by 0 bases, the J end by 1 base, with 17 bases between. CDR3 length equals 18 residues. Germline CDR1 SGHRS, CDR2 YFSETQ. The CDR3 spells CASSLDGAGRGAKNIQYF. The CDR3 bases are TGCGCCAGCAGCTTGGATGGAGCGGGGAGGGGGGCCAAAAACATTCAGTACTTC.

The rearrangement joins TRBV11-3 to TRBJ2-1, with TRBD2 identical over 8 bases. The CDR3 runs to 16 residues. V lost 2 bases and J lost 4; bases outside the gene matches: 7. CDR1 is SGHNT, CDR2 YENEEA, per germline. The CDR3 region is CASSLRGAGAYNEQFF. Here the CDR3 DNA reads TGTGCCAGCAGCTTAAGGGGAGCGGGGGCATACAATGAGCAGTTCTTC.

This clone was seen only once. V gene TRBV5-6 combines with J gene TRBJ1-1; no reliable D call. With 4 bases removed from V and 0 bases from J, the gap between germline ends came to 7 bases. Germline CDR1 SGHDT, CDR2 YYEEEE. The CDR3 covers 13 residues. CDR3 nucleotide sequence: TGTGCCAGCAGCCGGCTATTGAACACTGAAGCTTTCTTT. Protein: CASSRLLNTEAFF.

This sequence joins TRBV6-6 and TRBJ2-7; 8 bases are a match to TRBD2. The V gene's germline CDR1 is MNHNY and CDR2 SVGAGI (reference sequence). V lost 6 bases to trimming and J lost 2 bases; unmatched junction nucleotides: 9. The CDR3 is made up of 15 amino acids. The CDR3 protein is CASRSRPGGTYEQYF. Written as DNA, the CDR3 is TGTGCCAGCAGGTCGCGTCCGGGAGGGACCTACGAGCAGTACTTC.

The J gene is TRBJ1-2, the V gene TRBV2; D remains unclear. V shed 6 bases and J shed 4 bases, with 12 bases lying between them. CDR3 size: 13 residues. Germline V gives CDR1 SNHLY, CDR2 FYNNEI. DNA for the CDR3: TGTGCCAGCAGGGACCGCGGTGTCTATGGCTACACCTTC. It is translated as CASRDRGVYGYTF.

This chain joins TRBV4-1 and TRBJ2-3; TRBD2 is a possible D gene (7 bases). Trimming stripped 1 base from V and 8 bases from J, with 22 bases between. The CDR3 loop spans 17 amino acids. Germline CDR1 is MGHRA and CDR2 is YSYEKL. In nucleotides, the CDR3 is TGCGCCAGCAGCCAAGCTTTAGGGAGACTAGCACAGGGTACGCAGTATTTT. This gives the protein CASSQALGRLAQGTQYF.

The V and J genes are TRBV5-4 and TRBJ2-5; 7 bases are a match to TRBD1. The junction had 6 bases not matched to a gene; V was cut back by 0 bases and J by 4 bases. This CDR3 is 15 amino acids long. Germline V gene lookup returns CDR1 SGHNT and CDR2 YYREEE (reference sequence). The CDR3 bases are TGTGCCAGCAGCTTGGCCGGAGACAGGGTAGAGACCCAGTACTTC. This encodes CASSLAGDRVETQYF.

This chain joins TRBV11-3 and TRBJ2-3, with 8 bases fitting TRBD1. Germline V gene sequence: CDR1 SGHNT, CDR2 YENEEA. The V gene end was trimmed by 5 bases and the J gene end by 5 bases; junction bases not matched to a gene: 3. CDR3 length: 13 amino acids. CDR3 coding DNA: TGTGCCAGCAGCCCAGACAGGGGAGATACGCAGTATTTT. Translation gives CASSPDRGDTQYF.

The chain is built from TRBV28 and TRBJ2-7; weak D call: TRBD2 (6 bases). V lost 8 bases, J lost 5 bases, and 16 bases lay in between. The germline CDR1 and CDR2 sequences are MDHEN and SYDVKM. The CDR3 extends over 13 amino acids. CDR3 in DNA: TGTGCCAGCCGGGACTTCTGGGCACACGAGCAGTACTTC. Its translation is CASRDFWAHEQYF. The entire variable domain, with the rest obtained from reference TRBV28 and TRBJ2-7, is as follows: DVKVTQSSRYLVKRTGEKVFLECVQDMDHENMFWYRQDPGLGLRLIYFSYDVKMKEKGDIPEGYSVSREKKERFSLILESASTNQTSMYLCASRDFWAHEQYFGPGTRLTVT.

The CDR3 DNA is TGTGCCAGCTCTTTGGGTACCTCTAACTATGGCTACACCTTC. Residues: CASSLGTSNYGYTF. This rearrangement joins TRBV5-6 to TRBJ1-2; no definite D call. The ends were cut back, 7 bases at V and 0 bases at J, with 13 bases in the middle. Germline loops: CDR1 SGHDT, CDR2 YYEEEE. The CDR3 extends over 14 amino acids.

The chain couples TRBV25-1 to TRBJ2-5; D unresolved. Trimming removed 4 bases at V and 5 bases at J, with 20 bases between. Germline V lookup: CDR1 MGHDK, CDR2 SYGVNS. The CDR3 totals 16 residues. The CDR3 spells CASSVLLRAKDETQYF. DNA for the CDR3: TGTGCCAGCAGTGTCCTACTACGCGCAAAGGACGAGACCCAGTACTTC. The full variable domain, rest sourced from reference TRBV25-1 and TRBJ2-5, is EADIYQTPRYLVIGTGKKITLECSQTMGHDKMYWYQQDPGMELHLIHYSYGVNSTEKGDLSSESTVSRIRTEHFPLTLESARPSHTSQYLCASSVLLRAKDETQYFGPGTRLLVL.

The chain couples TRBV10-3 to TRBJ2-3; perhaps TRBD1 as D (6 bases). CDR3 size: 15 residues. The V end lost 3 bases, the J end lost 3 bases, and 13 bases lay between the germline ends. The germline gives CDR1 ENHRY, CDR2 SYGVKD. CDR3 bases: TGTGCCATCAGTGATACAGGGTTTGCGACAGATACGCAGTATTTT. Encoded protein: CAISDTGFATDTQYF.

CDR3 in DNA: TGTGCCAGCAGTTACGACGCACAGACAGATACGCAGTATTTT. This translates into CASSYDAQTDTQYF. This chain joins TRBV6-5 and TRBJ2-3; D not resolved. V was clipped by 2 bases and J by 3 bases, with 9 bases between them. This CDR3 spans 14 amino acids. CDR1 and CDR2 from the germline V gene are MNHEY and SVGAGI.

V is TRBV28 and J is TRBJ2-7; TRBD1 agrees at 7 bases. V dropped 4 bases and J dropped 2; count of bases not matched to a gene: 8. The CDR3 covers 15 residues. Germline V lookup: CDR1 MDHEN, CDR2 SYDVKM. CDR3 in DNA: TGTGCCAGCAGTTCCCAAGGGGGCGGAACCTACGAGCAGTACTTC. It codes for CASSSQGGGTYEQYF.

The chain carries TRBV7-2 and TRBJ2-7; D is possibly TRBD1 or TRBD2 (5 bases each). The CDR3 runs 15 residues. From germline, CDR1 is SGHTA and CDR2 FQGNSA. The V end lost 3 bases, the J end lost 3 bases, and 15 bases lay between the germline ends. The CDR3 reads CASSLGPPSLYEQYF. DNA of the CDR3: TGTGCCAGCAGCTTGGGACCCCCCTCTCTCTACGAGCAGTACTTC.

The count of this clone is one. V and J are TRBV7-9 and TRBJ2-1; weak D call: TRBD2 (7 bases). The germline V and J ends were trimmed by 9 bases and 7 bases, with 19 bases remaining between them. CDR3 length: 14 residues. Germline CDR1 reads SEHNR; CDR2 reads FQNEAQ (reference sequence). The CDR3 is CASSRAGATNEQFF. CDR3 coding DNA: TGTGCCAGTTCTAGGGCGGGGGCGACAAATGAGCAGTTCTTC. Together with reference TRBV7-9 and TRBJ2-1, the CDR3 gives the full variable domain: DTGVSQNPRHKITKRGQNVTFRCDPISEHNRLYWYRQTLGQGPEFLTYFQNEAQLEKSRLLSDRFSAERPKGSFSTLEIQRTEQGDSAMYLCASSRAGATNEQFFGPGTRLTVL.

The chain uses TRBV19 and TRBJ1-2; no clear D gene. The CDR3 has 12 residues. Germline CDR1 reads LNHDA; CDR2 reads SQIVND (reference sequence). Trimming left V 3 bases short and J 6 bases short, with 8 bases between. CDR3 nucleotide sequence: TGTGCCAGTAGTATCCCAGCGAATGGCTACACCTTC. Its translation is CASSIPANGYTF. Variable domain in full (rest from reference TRBV19 and TRBJ1-2): DGGITQSPKYLFRKEGQNVTLSCEQNLNHDAMYWYRQDPGQGLRLIYYSQIVNDFQKGDIAEGYSVSREKKESFPLTVTSAQKNPTAFYLCASSIPANGYTFGSGTRLTVV.

For the CDR3, the DNA is TGTGCCAGCGGTGGACAGGGCCGCTATGGCTACACCTTC. Amino acids: CASGGQGRYGYTF. The genes are TRBV9 and TRBJ1-2, with 8 bases lining up with TRBD1. CDR1 and CDR2 (germline): SGDLS, YYNGEE. Unmatched junction bases numbered 6, after V lost 7 bases and J lost 4 bases. The CDR3 spans 13 residues.

This chain connects TRBV18 to TRBJ2-3; D is undetermined. V was pared by 4 bases and J by 0 bases, with 2 bases between. The CDR3 has 12 residues. The germline V gene encodes CDR1 KGHSH and CDR2 LQKENI. The CDR3 DNA follows: TGTGCCAGCTCACGGAGCACAGATACGCAGTATTTT. This gives the protein CASSRSTDTQYF.

The V and J genes are TRBV18 and TRBJ1-6; 9 bases map to TRBD1. Germline-derived CDR1 and CDR2 are KGHSH and LQKENI. This CDR3 comprises 15 residues. J gave up 10 bases and V 5 bases, and 9 bases lay outside the gene matches. Here the CDR3 DNA reads TGTGCCAGCTCAGCCGGACAGGGGACAGGATCACCCCTCCACTTT. Residues: CASSAGQGTGSPLHF.

The chain couples TRBV7-8 to TRBJ2-3; D is uncertain. V lost 1 base, J lost 4 bases, and 12 bases lay in between. CDR3 length: 15 residues. CDR1 and CDR2 from the germline V gene are SGHVS and FQNEAQ. The CDR3 protein is CASSLGQVTADTQYF. The CDR3 DNA is TGTGCCAGCAGCTTAGGGCAGGTCACGGCAGATACGCAGTATTTT.